This paragraph covers one TCR beta chain sequence. Its antigen remains unidentified. No quality values exist for individual bases; no much larger clone is one base distant. The data were obtained in a study of CD8 T cells in ankylosing spondylitis (TCRdb year 2017). About the study as a whole: To find TCR variants linked to disease, the study profiled T cell receptor beta repertoires in ankylosing spondylitis patients and healthy donors. The full study cohort was made up of about two dozen ankylosing spondylitis patients and roughly 98 healthy donors. Peripheral blood was sampled, and synovial fluid was also collected from ankylosing spondylitis patients. The research as a whole found: A TCR beta motif of eight highly homologous amino acid variants appeared characteristic of blood from ankylosing spondylitis patients. Significant enrichment of the disease-linked clones was reported in matched synovial fluid samples from ankylosing spondylitis patients. The disease-linked clones showed a CD8+ phenotype and occurred at relatively low frequencies in peripheral blood. Some of the motif variants had been reported before in the synovial fluid and blood of reactive arthritis patients, a finding that suggests common disease-initiation mechanisms.

The instrument given in TCRdb is Illumina HiSeq 2500. Quantitative 5'-RACE with molecular barcodes was the method used to prepare the TCR beta libraries. Per the original workflow: A new computational method based on a probabilistic model of VDJ rearrangement was used to identify disease-linked TCR variants. Using fastp trimming at Q25 and MiXCR clonotype assembly, TCRdb reanalyzed the public sequencing data and kept in-frame beta chains. Under each unique CDR3 protein, matching rows form one entry showing the most common genes and DNA. These V and J calls are TCRdb output, not the study's own analysis. This sample lists around 150,000 distinct CDR3 sequences; roughly 34% were detected once. The top ten constitute around 6.2% of the sample. Synovial fluid samples were paired with blood samples taken from the same ankylosing spondylitis patients. Reading the germline V gene gives CDR1 LGHNA and CDR2 YNFKEQ. Taken from cysteine to phenylalanine, the CDR3 has 16 residues. The CDR3 DNA has 48 bases and is translated from base 1. The V end gives up 0 bases and the J end 4 bases, leaving 5 bases in the junction not matched to a gene.

What was sequenced was synovial fluid, either unsorted or a sorted T cell fraction (not recorded which). The receptor chain draws on TRBV4-2 and TRBJ2-1; 8 nucleotides in the junction match TRBD2. The TCR originated in a male donor with ankylosing spondylitis. The CDR3 has the sequence CASSQDRAGGYNEQFF. The sequenced DNA: TGTGCCAGCAGCCAAGATCGGGCGGGGGGTTACAATGAGCAGTTCTTC.